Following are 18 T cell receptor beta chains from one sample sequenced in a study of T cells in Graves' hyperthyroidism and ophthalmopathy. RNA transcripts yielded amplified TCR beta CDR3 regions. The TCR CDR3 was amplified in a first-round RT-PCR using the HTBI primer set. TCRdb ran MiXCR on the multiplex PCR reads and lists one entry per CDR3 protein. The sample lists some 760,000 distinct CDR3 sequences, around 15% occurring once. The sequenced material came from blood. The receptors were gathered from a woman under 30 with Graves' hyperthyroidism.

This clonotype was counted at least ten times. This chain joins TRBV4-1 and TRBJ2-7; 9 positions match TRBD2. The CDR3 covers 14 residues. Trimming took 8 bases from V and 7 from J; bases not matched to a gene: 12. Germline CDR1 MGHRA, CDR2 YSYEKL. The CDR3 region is CASRDLAGVGEQYF. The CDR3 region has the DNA TGCGCCAGCCGTGACTTAGCGGGAGTGGGAGAGCAGTACTTC.

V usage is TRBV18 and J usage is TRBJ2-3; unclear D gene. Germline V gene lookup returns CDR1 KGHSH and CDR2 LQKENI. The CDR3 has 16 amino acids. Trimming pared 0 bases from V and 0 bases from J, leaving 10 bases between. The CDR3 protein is CASSPPGWDSTDTQYF. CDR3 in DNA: TGTGCCAGCTCACCACCGGGCTGGGATAGCACAGATACGCAGTATTTT.

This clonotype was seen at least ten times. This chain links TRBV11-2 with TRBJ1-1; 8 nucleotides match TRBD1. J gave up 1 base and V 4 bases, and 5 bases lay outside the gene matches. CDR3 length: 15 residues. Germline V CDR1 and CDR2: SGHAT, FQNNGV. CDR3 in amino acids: CASSWRQGPNTEAFF. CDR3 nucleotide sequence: TGTGCCAGCAGCTGGAGACAGGGGCCGAACACTGAAGCTTTCTTT.

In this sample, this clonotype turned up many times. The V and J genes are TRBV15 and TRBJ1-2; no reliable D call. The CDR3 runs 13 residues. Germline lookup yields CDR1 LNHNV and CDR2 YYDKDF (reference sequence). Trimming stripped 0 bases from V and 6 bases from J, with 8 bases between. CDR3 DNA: TGTGCCACCAGCAGAGATCCGGGCGATGGCTACACCTTC. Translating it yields CATSRDPGDGYTF.

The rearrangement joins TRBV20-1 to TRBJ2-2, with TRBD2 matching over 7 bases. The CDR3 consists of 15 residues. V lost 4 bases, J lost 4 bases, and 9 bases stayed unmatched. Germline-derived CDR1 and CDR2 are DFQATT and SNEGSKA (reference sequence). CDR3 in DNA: TGCAGTGCTAATTTGGGGGGGGGGACCACCGGGGAGCTGTTTTTT. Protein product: CSANLGGGTTGELFF.

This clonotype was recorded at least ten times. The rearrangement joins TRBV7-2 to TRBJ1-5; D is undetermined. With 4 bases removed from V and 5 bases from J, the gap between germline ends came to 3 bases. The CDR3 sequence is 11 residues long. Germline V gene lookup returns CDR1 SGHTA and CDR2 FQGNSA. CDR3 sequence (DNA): TGTGCCAGCAGCTCCGATCAGCCCCAGCATTTT. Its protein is CASSSDQPQHF.

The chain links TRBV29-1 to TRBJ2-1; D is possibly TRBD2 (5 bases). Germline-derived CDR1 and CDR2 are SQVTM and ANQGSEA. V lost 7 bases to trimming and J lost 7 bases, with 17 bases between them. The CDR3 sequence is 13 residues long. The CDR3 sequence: CSADYGPLNEQFF. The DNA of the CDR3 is TGCAGCGCTGACTACGGGCCTTTAAATGAGCAGTTCTTC.

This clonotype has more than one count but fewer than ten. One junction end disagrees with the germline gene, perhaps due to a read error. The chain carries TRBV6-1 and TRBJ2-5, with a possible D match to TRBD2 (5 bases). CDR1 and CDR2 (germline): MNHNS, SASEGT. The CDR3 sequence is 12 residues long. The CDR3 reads CATSTRGETQYF. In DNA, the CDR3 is TGTGCCACCAGTACCCGGGGAGAGACCCAGTACTTC.

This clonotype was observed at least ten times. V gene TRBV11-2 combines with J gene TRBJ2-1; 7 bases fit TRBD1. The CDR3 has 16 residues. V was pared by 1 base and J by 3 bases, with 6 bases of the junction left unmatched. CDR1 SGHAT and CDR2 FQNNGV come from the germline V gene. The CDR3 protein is CASSLGYGTDYNEQFF. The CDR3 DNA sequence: TGTGCCAGCAGCTTAGGGTACGGGACAGACTACAATGAGCAGTTCTTC.

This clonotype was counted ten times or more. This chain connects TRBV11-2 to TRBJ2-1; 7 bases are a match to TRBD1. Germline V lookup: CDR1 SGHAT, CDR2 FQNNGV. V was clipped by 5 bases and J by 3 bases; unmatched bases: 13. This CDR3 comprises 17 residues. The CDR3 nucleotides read TGTGCCAGCAGCATAGCCCACCGGGACAGAAACTACAATGAGCAGTTCTTC. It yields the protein CASSIAHRDRNYNEQFF.

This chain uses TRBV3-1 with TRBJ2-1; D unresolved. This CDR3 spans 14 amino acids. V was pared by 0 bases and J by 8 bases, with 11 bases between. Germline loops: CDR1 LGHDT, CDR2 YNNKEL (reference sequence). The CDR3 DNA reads TGTGCCAGCAGCCAAGAGTTGCAGGCAGATGAGCAGTTCTTC. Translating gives CASSQELQADEQFF.

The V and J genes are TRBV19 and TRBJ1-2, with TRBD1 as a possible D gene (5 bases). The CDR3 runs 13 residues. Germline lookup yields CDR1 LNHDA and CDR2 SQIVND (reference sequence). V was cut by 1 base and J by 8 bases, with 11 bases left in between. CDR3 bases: TGTGCCAGTAGTATAGCTGACAGTGGAGGCTACACCTTC. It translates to CASSIADSGGYTF.

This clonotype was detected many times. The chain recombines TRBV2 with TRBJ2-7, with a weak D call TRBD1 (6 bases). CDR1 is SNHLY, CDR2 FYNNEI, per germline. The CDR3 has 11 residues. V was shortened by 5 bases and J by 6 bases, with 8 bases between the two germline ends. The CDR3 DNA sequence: TGTGCCAGCAGTACGACAGGCGAGCAGTACTTC. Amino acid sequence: CASSTTGEQYF.

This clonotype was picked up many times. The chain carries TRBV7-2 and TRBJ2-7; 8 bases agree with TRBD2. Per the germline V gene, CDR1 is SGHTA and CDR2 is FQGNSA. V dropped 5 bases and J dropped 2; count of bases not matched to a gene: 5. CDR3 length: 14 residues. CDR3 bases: TGTGCCAGCAGCCCGACTAGCGCTACCTACGAGCAGTACTTC. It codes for CASSPTSATYEQYF. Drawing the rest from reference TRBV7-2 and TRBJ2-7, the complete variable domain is GAGVSQSPSNKVTEKGKDVELRCDPISGHTALYWYRQSLGQGLEFLIYFQGNSAPDKSGLPSDRFSAERTGGSVSTLTIQRTQQEDSAVYLCASSPTSATYEQYFGPGTRLTVT.

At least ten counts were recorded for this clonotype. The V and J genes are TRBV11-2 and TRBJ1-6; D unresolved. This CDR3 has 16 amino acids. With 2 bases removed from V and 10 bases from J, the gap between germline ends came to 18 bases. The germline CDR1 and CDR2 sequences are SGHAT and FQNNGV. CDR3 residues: CASSLHRTLTGSPLHF. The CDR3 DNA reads TGTGCCAGCAGCTTACATAGGACCTTGACGGGCTCACCCCTCCACTTT.

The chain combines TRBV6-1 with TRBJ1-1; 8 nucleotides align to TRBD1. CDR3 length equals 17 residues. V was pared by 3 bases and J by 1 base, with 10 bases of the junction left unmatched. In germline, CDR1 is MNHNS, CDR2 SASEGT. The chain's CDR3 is CASSDRGLKIENTEAFF. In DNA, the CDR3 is TGTGCCAGCAGTGACAGGGGGCTTAAGATTGAGAACACTGAAGCTTTCTTT.

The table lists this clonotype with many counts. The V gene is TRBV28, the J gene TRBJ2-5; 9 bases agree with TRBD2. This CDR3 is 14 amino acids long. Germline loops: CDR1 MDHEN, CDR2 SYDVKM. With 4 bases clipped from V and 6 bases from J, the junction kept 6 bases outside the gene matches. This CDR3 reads CASSWGSGSQTQYF. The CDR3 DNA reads TGTGCCAGCAGTTGGGGTAGCGGGAGCCAGACCCAGTACTTC.

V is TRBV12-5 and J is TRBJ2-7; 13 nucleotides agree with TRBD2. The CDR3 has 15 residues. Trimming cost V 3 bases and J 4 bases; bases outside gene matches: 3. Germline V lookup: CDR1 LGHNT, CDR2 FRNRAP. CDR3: CASGFGLAGVYEQYF. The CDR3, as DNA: TGTGCTAGTGGTTTTGGACTAGCGGGAGTGTACGAGCAGTACTTC.